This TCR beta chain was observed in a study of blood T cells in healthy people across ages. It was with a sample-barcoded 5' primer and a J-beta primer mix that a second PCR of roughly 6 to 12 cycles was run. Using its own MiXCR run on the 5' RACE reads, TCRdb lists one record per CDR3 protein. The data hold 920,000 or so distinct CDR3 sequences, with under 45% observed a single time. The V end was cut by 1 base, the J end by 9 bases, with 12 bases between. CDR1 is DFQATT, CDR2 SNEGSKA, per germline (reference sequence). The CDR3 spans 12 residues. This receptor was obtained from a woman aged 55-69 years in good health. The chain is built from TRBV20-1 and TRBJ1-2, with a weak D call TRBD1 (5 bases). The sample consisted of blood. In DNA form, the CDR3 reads TGCAGTGCTAGAGTCAGGGATGGGAGCTACACCTTC. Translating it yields CSARVRDGSYTF.